These 10 T cell receptor beta chains were all obtained from the same sample, sequenced in a study of T cell repertoires in cytomegalovirus infection. In TCRdb, the reads were re-called with MiXCR into one record per CDR3 protein. The sample lists around 710,000 distinct CDR3 sequences, almost 30% occurring once. Their recognized antigens are unknown. Sequencing was performed on cultured CD8+ T cells from PBMCs, taken from culture after CMV antigen stimulation. Receptors were obtained from a human donor in good health (CMV status not recorded). Some clones in this sample may be carry-over from other donors' samples.

The rearrangement joins TRBV27 to TRBJ1-1, with 10 bases that match TRBD1. This CDR3 has 16 amino acids. V was pared by 5 bases and J by 5 bases, with 11 bases of the junction left unmatched. Per germline, CDR1 MNHEY and CDR2 SMNVEV (reference sequence). The CDR3 sequence: CASSTFGQGDLTEAFF. For the CDR3, the DNA is TGTGCCAGCAGTACTTTCGGACAGGGGGATTTGACTGAAGCTTTCTTT.

This clonotype was seen a few times. The chain uses TRBV25-1 and TRBJ2-5; 8 bases fit TRBD1. The CDR3 loop spans 15 amino acids. Per germline, CDR1 MGHDK and CDR2 SYGVNS. V was pared by 1 base and J by 4 bases, with 5 bases of the junction left unmatched. CDR3 bases: TGTGCCAGCAGTGAATTCGACAGGGGTTTAGAGACCCAGTACTTC. This encodes CASSEFDRGLETQYF.

This clonotype was seen only a few times. The chain links TRBV28 to TRBJ2-5, with 9 bases lining up with TRBD1. The CDR3 spans 14 residues. Germline CDR1 and CDR2: MDHEN and SYDVKM. V shed 7 bases, J shed 4 bases, and the junction held 7 bases outside the gene matches. The CDR3 is CASTPGQGRETQYF. CDR3 nucleotide sequence: TGTGCCAGCACCCCTGGACAGGGGCGAGAGACCCAGTACTTC.

This clonotype was seen only once. This chain joins TRBV10-3 and TRBJ2-2; D is possibly TRBD1 or TRBD2 (5 bases each). This CDR3 has 15 amino acids. CDR1 and CDR2 from the germline V gene are ENHRY and SYGVKD. V was cut by 5 bases and J by 0 bases, with 10 bases left in between. The CDR3 sequence: CAISRDGTNTGELFF. DNA of the CDR3: TGTGCCATCAGTCGGGACGGGACGAACACCGGGGAGCTGTTTTTT.

This clonotype was observed at least ten times. The chain is built from TRBV7-6 and TRBJ2-1; no firm D call. The V end lost 0 bases, the J end lost 6 bases, and 12 bases lay between the germline ends. Germline V lookup: CDR1 SGHVS, CDR2 FNYEAQ. The CDR3 has 15 residues. In DNA form, the CDR3 reads TGTGCCAGCAGCTTAGCGATAGAGCCCCCCAATGAGCAGTTCTTC. Residues: CASSLAIEPPNEQFF.

This clonotype showed up many times. The V and J genes are TRBV12-3 or TRBV12-4 and TRBJ2-3; TRBD2 is a possible D gene (6 bases). V was trimmed by 6 bases and J by 5 bases, leaving 9 bases between them. CDR3 size: 12 residues. The CDR3 nucleotides read TGTGCCAGCAGCTTCGGGGGAGATACGCAGTATTTT. This translates into CASSFGGDTQYF.

The chain couples TRBV24-1 to TRBJ2-1, with 7 bases lining up with TRBD1. Trimming cost V 4 bases and J 2 bases; bases outside gene matches: 7. The germline gives CDR1 KGHDR, CDR2 SFDVKD. The CDR3 is 16 amino acids. The CDR3 loop reads CATSDSLTGTYNEQFF. CDR3 nucleotide sequence: TGTGCCACCAGTGACAGTCTGACAGGGACCTACAATGAGCAGTTCTTC.

The J gene is TRBJ2-3, the V gene TRBV18; D gene uncertain. V shed 3 bases and J shed 0 bases, with 7 bases lying between them. Per germline, CDR1 KGHSH and CDR2 LQKENI. This CDR3 contains 14 residues. DNA for the CDR3: TGTGCCAGCTCACCTAAATCTAGCACAGATACGCAGTATTTT. It yields the protein CASSPKSSTDTQYF.

The chain carries TRBV4-1 and TRBJ1-1, with D perhaps TRBD1 (5 bases). The length of the CDR3 is 13 residues. Germline V gene sequence: CDR1 MGHRA, CDR2 YSYEKL. V lost 1 base and J 11 bases, leaving 14 bases between the germline ends. Here the CDR3 reads CASSQVGTLDAFF. CDR3 sequence (DNA): TGCGCCAGCAGCCAAGTAGGGACTCTGGATGCTTTCTTT.

This clonotype has only a few counts. The chain employs TRBV7-9 and TRBJ1-5; possible D gene TRBD1, 6 bases. The CDR3 has 14 residues. Germline lookup yields CDR1 SEHNR and CDR2 FQNEAQ (reference sequence). V shed 2 bases and J shed 6 bases, with 11 bases lying between them. CDR3: CASSLQGGGQPQHF. The CDR3 nucleotides read TGTGCCAGCAGCTTACAGGGAGGGGGTCAGCCCCAGCATTTT.